This is a list of T cell receptor beta chains from one sample in a study of OX40 agonist ivuxolimab in advanced cancers. Method: immunoSEQ multiplex PCR; TCRdb's copy keeps in-frame clones and lacks some. The sample has tens of thousands of clones, roughly 80% seen once. The sample here was CD4+ or CD8+ T cells sorted from blood, taken in a trial of the OX40 agonist ivuxolimab. These receptors were collected from an adult with an advanced solid tumor such as melanoma, head and neck, liver or kidney cancer. Each CDR3 is given with its conserved first and last residue. A D gene is named only where the DNA matches it firmly. For some rows the clone size is stated as once, few or many, or as a class when expanded; others skip it.

TRBJ2-7,many,-,TRBV4-1,TGCGCCAGCAGCCAAGCAGAGCAGGCCTACGAGCAGTACTTC,CASSQAEQAYEQYF
TRBJ1-5,once,-,TRBV2,TGTGCCAGCAGTGAAGCGTTGGCGGTCAATCAGCCCCAGCATTTT,CASSEALAVNQPQHF
TRBJ2-2,-,-,TRBV7-2,TGTGCCAGCAGCTTAGTTCCAGCGGTGCTGTTTTTT,CASSLVPAVLFF
TRBJ2-1,-,-,TRBV6-4,TGTGCCAGCAGTGACTCAGGGGGGGCAGGGTACAATGAGCAGTTCTTC,CASSDSGGAGYNEQFF
TRBJ2-3,-,TRBD2,TRBV10-1,TGCGCCAGCAGTGAGTCGAGCGGGGGGGCCATAGATACGCAGTATTTT,CASSESSGGAIDTQYF
TRBJ2-5,-,-,TRBV18,TGTGCCAGCCGTCCGGGGTTGACGGAGACCCAGTACTTC,CASRPGLTETQYF
TRBJ2-3,-,TRBD2,TRBV11-2,TGTGCCAGCAGTGTTCGGGCTAGCGGGGGGGTTGGCACAGATACGCAGTATTTT,CASSVRASGGVGTDTQYF
TRBJ1-4,-,TRBD1,TRBV30,TGTGCCTGGAGACATCGACAGGGCATCGGAGAAAAACTGTTTTTT,CAWRHRQGIGEKLFF
TRBJ1-1,-,-,TRBV5-1,TGCGCCAGCAGCCCAAGGACCGAGAACACTGAAGCTTTCTTT,CASSPRTENTEAFF
TRBJ1-1,few,-,TRBV29-1,TGCAGCGCCCTTTACGGGTTTCCAGGGACTGAAGCTTTCTTT,CSALYGFPGTEAFF
TRBJ2-2,-,TRBD2,TRBV2,TGTGCCAGCAGTTTCCCGGGCGGGAGAAACACCGGGGAGCTGTTTTTT,CASSFPGGRNTGELFF